This record covers a single T cell receptor beta chain. The antigen it recognizes is unknown. Base-call qualities are not available, and no considerably larger clone is one nucleotide away. Per the publication, the treatment or condition label means: allogeneic hematopoietic cell transplantation with graft depleted of TCRalphabeta T cells and CD19 B cells. The transplant recipients were children given TCRalphabeta/CD19-depleted allogeneic hematopoietic cell grafts. This specimen belongs to a study of T-cell reconstitution after alpha-beta-depleted transplantation in children listed by TCRdb under 2016. Looking at the study overall: The study quantitatively tracked T-cell immune reconstitution after TCRalphabeta/CD19-depleted allogeneic hematopoietic cell transplantation in children using TCR repertoire profiling.

What the study reported, not specific to this receptor: Apparently early alphabetaT-cell count recovery about two months after transplant reportedly relied on only several hundred rapidly expanded clones derived from non-depleted graft cells. In some patients, the high TCRbeta diversity seen at day 60 was put down to recipient T cells and intrathymic progenitors that had survived conditioning. Hyperexpanded clone frequencies declined over subsequent months; after one year, T-cell counts and TCRbeta diversity were mostly attributed to newly produced T cells.

The library was obtained by PCR. Reads for this sample came from an Illumina HiSeq 2500. To normalize quantification of the TCRbeta repertoire, the TCR libraries were built with molecular barcoding that relied on unique molecular identifiers. TCRdb cleaned the public reads at Q25 with fastp, built clones with MiXCR and kept in-frame beta chains. CDR3 protein sequences are deduplicated, and each keeps its most common genes and DNA. The sample yields around 440,000 distinct CDR3 sequences; about 17% were counted once. Jointly, the top ten make up over 25% of the sample. There are 15 amino acids in the CDR3, from cysteine to phenylalanine inclusive. The sequence is cut down to CDR3 DNA, 45 bases in frame from base 1. The junction shows trimming of 8 bases on V and 4 bases on J, plus 17 bases between the germline ends. From the germline V gene (reference sequence), CDR1 is LGHDT and CDR2 is YNNKEL.

The sample was PBMCs, mostly from graft donor cells, taken 360 days after TCRalphabeta/CD19-depleted stem cell transplant. The source is a boy under two years old who had a stem cell transplant for Wiskott-Aldrich syndrome, so the T cells may come from the graft donor. The sequence is built from TRBV3-1 and TRBJ2-2, with TRBD1 as a weak D call on 5 bases. This receptor has the CDR3 CASCPSQGVTGELFF. The DNA reads as follows: TGTGCCAGCTGCCCGAGCCAAGGGGTCACCGGGGAGCTGTTTTTT. With all but the CDR3 taken from the reference TRBV3-1 and TRBJ2-2 genes, the full variable domain is: DTAVSQTPKYLVTQMGNDKSIKCEQNLGHDTMYWYKQDSKKFLKIMFSYNNKELIINETVPNRFSPKSPDKAHLNLHINSLELGDSAVYFCASCPSQGVTGELFFGEGSRLTVL.